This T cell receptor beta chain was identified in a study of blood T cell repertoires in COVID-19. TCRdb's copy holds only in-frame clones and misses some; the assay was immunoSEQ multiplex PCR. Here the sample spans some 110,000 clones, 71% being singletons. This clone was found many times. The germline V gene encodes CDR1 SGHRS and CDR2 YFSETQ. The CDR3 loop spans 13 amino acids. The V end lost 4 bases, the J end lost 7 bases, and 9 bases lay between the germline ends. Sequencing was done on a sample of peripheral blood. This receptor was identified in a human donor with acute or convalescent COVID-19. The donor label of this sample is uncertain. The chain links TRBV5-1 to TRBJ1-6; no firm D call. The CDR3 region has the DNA TGCGCCAGCAGCGAACGGGAGAATTCACCCCTCCACTTT. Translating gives CASSERENSPLHF. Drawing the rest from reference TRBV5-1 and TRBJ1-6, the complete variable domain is KAGVTQTPRYLIKTRGQQVTLSCSPISGHRSVSWYQQTPGQGLQFLFEYFSETQRNKGNFPGRFSGRQFSNSRSEMNVSTLELGDSALYLCASSERENSPLHFGNGTRLTVT.